One and the same sample provided the 26 T cell receptor beta chains below, sequenced in a study of T-cell memory formation after mild COVID-19. TCRdb reprocessed the 5' RACE reads with MiXCR, giving one entry per CDR3 protein. This table holds some 450,000 distinct CDR3 sequences, 15% to 20% found once. What was sequenced was PBMCs or a T cell subset sorted from them (not recorded which). These TCRs come from an adult woman who had mild COVID-19 (a few samples of this study predate the infection). Cell type and time point are not known.

This sequence joins TRBV20-1 and TRBJ2-5, with D possibly TRBD1 on 7 matching bases. Germline V gene sequence: CDR1 DFQATT, CDR2 SNEGSKA (reference sequence). The V end was cut by 0 bases, the J end by 5 bases, with 16 bases between. This CDR3 has 15 residues. Written as DNA, the CDR3 is TGCAGTGCTAGAGATCGGGGGACAGCGCTGGAGACCCAGTACTTC. Translating it yields CSARDRGTALETQYF.

The rearrangement uses TRBV15 and TRBJ2-7; tentatively, D is TRBD2 (5 bases). CDR3 length: 15 residues. V dropped 6 bases and J dropped 4 bases, with 19 bases sitting between them. CDR1 is LNHNV and CDR2 is YYDKDF in the germline V gene (reference sequence). The CDR3: CATREGFGFGYEQYF. The DNA for the CDR3 is TGTGCCACCAGAGAGGGCTTTGGGTTTGGGTACGAGCAGTACTTC.

This clonotype was recorded at least ten times. The chain employs TRBV7-9 and TRBJ2-5; 8 bases are shared with TRBD2. CDR1 SEHNR and CDR2 FQNEAQ come from the germline V gene (reference sequence). Unmatched junction bases numbered 5, after V lost 6 bases and J lost 2 bases. The CDR3 consists of 14 residues. CDR3 nucleotides: TGTGCCAGCAGTCTCAGCGGGGGACAAGAGACCCAGTACTTC. It specifies CASSLSGGQETQYF. The complete variable domain, with remaining parts taken from reference TRBV7-9 and TRBJ2-5, reads DTGVSQNPRHKITKRGQNVTFRCDPISEHNRLYWYRQTLGQGPEFLTYFQNEAQLEKSRLLSDRFSAERPKGSFSTLEIQRTEQGDSAMYLCASSLSGGQETQYFGPGTRLLVL.

The chain is built from TRBV4-2 and TRBJ2-3; D is unresolved. The V gene lost 0 bases and the J gene lost 6 bases, with 10 bases spanning the gap. Germline loops: CDR1 LGHNA, CDR2 YNFKEQ. This CDR3 contains 14 residues. CDR3 protein: CASSQELGWDTQYF. DNA of the CDR3: TGTGCCAGCAGCCAAGAATTAGGGTGGGATACGCAGTATTTT.

This rearrangement joins TRBV12-3 or TRBV12-4 to TRBJ2-7; D is possibly TRBD2 (6 bases). V lost 6 bases, J lost 2 bases, and 11 bases lay in between. CDR3 length equals 13 residues. The CDR3 coding sequence is TGTGCCAGCAGCCGGGACTTGACCTACGAGCAGTACTTC. Translating it yields CASSRDLTYEQYF.

This clonotype was observed at least ten times. V gene TRBV6-2 or TRBV6-3 combines with J gene TRBJ2-5, with D unresolved. The length of the CDR3 is 16 residues. Germline V gene lookup returns CDR1 MNHEY and CDR2 SVGEGT. Trimming stripped 2 bases from V and 0 bases from J, with 13 bases between. The CDR3 protein is CASSYHRYPNQETQYF. CDR3 nucleotide sequence: TGTGCCAGCAGTTACCATCGGTACCCGAACCAAGAGACCCAGTACTTC.

V usage is TRBV7-3 and J usage is TRBJ1-3; D ambiguous. Germline CDR1 and CDR2: SGHTA and FQGTGA. CDR3 size: 15 residues. V was pared by 5 bases and J by 2 bases, with 13 bases between. CDR3 sequence (DNA): TGTGCCAGCAGCCTCATCGGGATACCTGGAAACACCATATATTTT. This sequence encodes CASSLIGIPGNTIYF. Full variable domain (remainder filled in from reference TRBV7-3 and TRBJ1-3): GAGVSQTPSNKVTEKGKYVELRCDPISGHTALYWYRQSLGQGPEFLIYFQGTGAADDSGLPNDRFFAVRPEGSVSTLKIQRTERGDSAVYLCASSLIGIPGNTIYFGEGSWLTVV.

This clonotype was counted between two and nine times. This chain connects TRBV3-1 to TRBJ2-7; 11 bases line up with TRBD2. The CDR3 consists of 16 residues. Unmatched junction bases numbered 5, after V lost 0 bases and J lost 4 bases. Germline-derived CDR1 and CDR2 are LGHDT and YNNKEL (reference sequence). The CDR3 nucleotides are TGTGCCAGCAGCCAAGAGCATATAGCGGGAGGGTACGAGCAGTACTTC. This translates into CASSQEHIAGGYEQYF.

In this sample, this clonotype turned up many times. The V and J genes are TRBV5-1 and TRBJ2-7; 9 bases fit TRBD1. There are 14 residues in the CDR3. V shed 2 bases, J shed 1 base, and the junction held 1 base outside the gene matches. The germline gives CDR1 SGHRS, CDR2 YFSETQ. The CDR3 spells CASSFGTGSYEQYF. CDR3 in DNA: TGCGCCAGCAGCTTCGGGACAGGGTCCTACGAGCAGTACTTC.

The J gene is TRBJ2-3, the V gene TRBV5-1, with D possibly matching TRBD2 (6 bases). V gave up 4 bases and J gave up 2 bases, with 20 bases separating them. The CDR3 runs to 17 residues. Germline V gene data show CDR1 as SGHRS and CDR2 as YFSETQ. The CDR3 coding sequence is TGCGCCAGCAGCGCCGGGTTCTCTAGCGTTTCCACAGATACGCAGTATTTT. Translated: CASSAGFSSVSTDTQYF. The full variable domain, in which reference TRBV5-1 and TRBJ2-3 provide the parts outside the CDR3, is KAGVTQTPRYLIKTRGQQVTLSCSPISGHRSVSWYQQTPGQGLQFLFEYFSETQRNKGNFPGRFSGRQFSNSRSEMNVSTLELGDSALYLCASSAGFSSVSTDTQYFGPGTRLTVL.

This clonotype was counted only a few times. The gene calls are TRBV7-2 and TRBJ2-7, with D possibly called TRBD1 or TRBD2 (5 bases each). This CDR3 has 13 amino acids. V was cut by 5 bases and J by 5 bases, with 13 bases left in between. Per germline, CDR1 SGHTA and CDR2 FQGNSA. The CDR3 DNA reads TGTGCCAGCAGCCCCGAACCGGGACACGAGCAGTACTTC. This sequence encodes CASSPEPGHEQYF.

A few counts support this clonotype. The chain couples TRBV3-1 to TRBJ2-1; D gene unclear. Per germline, CDR1 LGHDT and CDR2 YNNKEL (reference sequence). V was clipped by 1 base and J by 4 bases, with 8 bases between them. The CDR3 is 14 amino acids. As DNA, the CDR3 is TGTGCCAGCAGCCAAGGTTTCCGATACAATGAGCAGTTCTTC. It encodes CASSQGFRYNEQFF.

This clonotype has ten or more counts. The rearrangement uses TRBV7-6 and TRBJ2-2; D may be TRBD1 (5 bases). The ends were cut back, 4 bases at V and 6 bases at J, with 9 bases in the middle. Germline V lookup: CDR1 SGHVS, CDR2 FNYEAQ. This CDR3 is built from 13 residues. The CDR3, as DNA: TGTGCCAGCAGCTCGCAGGGATCCGGGGAGCTGTTTTTT. Its translation: CASSSQGSGELFF. The full variable domain, completed using reference TRBV7-6 and TRBJ2-2, is GAGVSQSPRYKVTKRGQDVALRCDPISGHVSLYWYRQALGQGPEFLTYFNYEAQQDKSGLPNDRFSAERPEGSISTLTIQRTEQRDSAMYRCASSSQGSGELFFGEGSRLTVL.

This sequence joins TRBV20-1 and TRBJ2-5; unclear D gene. Trimming cost V 2 bases and J 4 bases, with 5 bases left between them. In germline, CDR1 is DFQATT, CDR2 SNEGSKA (reference sequence). This CDR3 has 11 amino acids. CDR3: CSARYGETQYF. CDR3 DNA sequence: TGCAGTGCTAGATATGGAGAGACCCAGTACTTC.

The V and J genes are TRBV15 and TRBJ2-7, with 7 positions matching TRBD1. This CDR3 is 15 amino acids long. Germline V gene sequence: CDR1 LNHNV, CDR2 YYDKDF (reference sequence). J lost 0 bases, V lost 0 bases, and 2 bases had no gene match. The CDR3 nucleotides read TGTGCCACCAGCAGAGAGGGACAGCCCTCCTACGAGCAGTACTTC. This gives the protein CATSREGQPSYEQYF.

This rearrangement joins TRBV29-1 to TRBJ2-7; TRBD1 matches 8 bases. J gave up 2 bases and V 6 bases, and 6 bases lay outside the gene matches. Per the germline V gene, CDR1 is SQVTM and CDR2 is ANQGSEA. The CDR3 has 13 amino acids. For the CDR3, the DNA is TGCAGCGTCAGGACAGGGTCAACCTACGAGCAGTACTTC. Translating gives CSVRTGSTYEQYF.

The chain uses TRBV6-5 and TRBJ2-2; D possibly corresponds to TRBD2 (6 bases). This CDR3 comprises 17 residues. V lost 6 bases to trimming and J lost 8 bases, with 25 bases between them. In germline, CDR1 is MNHEY, CDR2 SVGAGI. The CDR3, as DNA: TGTGCCAGCAGCTTGGCCCGGGACTTACTCCCTGCGGGGGAGCTGTTTTTT. Translating it yields CASSLARDLLPAGELFF.

The chain is built from TRBV12-3 or TRBV12-4 and TRBJ1-2; tentatively, D is TRBD1 (6 bases). Trimming cost V 5 bases and J 7 bases, with 14 bases left between them. The CDR3 is 13 amino acids. CDR3 sequence: CASSLPGGAGYTF. Here the CDR3 DNA reads TGTGCCAGCAGTCTCCCCGGGGGGGCTGGCTACACCTTC.

This clonotype showed up just a few times. The V call is TRBV7-3, the J call TRBJ2-1; no firm D call. This CDR3 region has 17 residues. Trimming took off 1 base at V and 2 bases at J, with 15 bases between the two ends. CDR1 and CDR2 from the germline V gene are SGHTA and FQGTGA. CDR3 DNA sequence: TGTGCCAGCAGCTTAAACCCAGCCGACCCCCCCTACAATGAGCAGTTCTTC. This translates into CASSLNPADPPYNEQFF.

This clonotype was seen a few times. This rearrangement joins TRBV12-3 or TRBV12-4 to TRBJ1-1; 9 positions match TRBD1. V trimming: 6 bases; J trimming: 3 bases; junction bases outside the gene matches: 8. The CDR3 is 15 amino acids. CDR3 DNA sequence: TGTGCCAGCAGGGAAGGGACAGGGAGGGACACTGAAGCTTTCTTT. Amino acid sequence: CASREGTGRDTEAFF.

This clonotype was recorded a few times. This chain links TRBV20-1 with TRBJ2-7, with D unresolved. This CDR3 contains 13 residues. V was pared by 4 bases and J by 6 bases, with 16 bases between. Germline V CDR1 and CDR2: DFQATT, SNEGSKA (reference sequence). CDR3 amino acids: CSATYARFGEQYF. CDR3 nucleotide sequence: TGCAGTGCTACCTACGCCAGGTTCGGCGAGCAGTACTTC.

The chain joins TRBV5-4 to TRBJ2-1; D is undetermined. This CDR3 comprises 13 residues. Germline CDR1 and CDR2: SGHNT and YYREEE (reference sequence). Trimming shortened V by 0 bases and J by 5 bases, and 6 bases separated the two germline ends. CDR3 sequence (DNA): TGTGCCAGCAGCTTGGATTACCACAATGAGCAGTTCTTC. As protein: CASSLDYHNEQFF.

The genes are TRBV7-9 and TRBJ2-1, with TRBD2 matching 11 bases. In germline, CDR1 is SEHNR, CDR2 FQNEAQ (reference sequence). This CDR3 contains 15 residues. The ends lost 5 bases at V and 5 bases at J; junction bases unmatched: 5. DNA of the CDR3: TGTGCCAGCAGCCGCGCGGGACTAGCGGACAATGAGCAGTTCTTC. This encodes CASSRAGLADNEQFF.

The J gene is TRBJ1-2, the V gene TRBV5-6, with 8 bases aligning to TRBD1. Germline V CDR1 and CDR2: SGHDT, YYEEEE. J lost 7 bases, V lost 0 bases, and 5 bases had no gene match. The CDR3 is 14 amino acids. The CDR3 nucleotides are TGTGCCAGCAGCTTGGCGATGACAGGGGCTGGCTACACCTTC. This translates into CASSLAMTGAGYTF.

The chain combines TRBV7-3 with TRBJ2-6; D call uncertain. The V end was cut by 4 bases, the J end by 0 bases, with 13 bases between. The CDR3 contains 17 residues. Germline CDR1 is SGHTA and CDR2 is FQGTGA. CDR3 amino acids: CASSSSPLYSGANVLTF. The CDR3, as DNA: TGTGCCAGCAGCTCCTCCCCACTTTACTCTGGGGCCAACGTCCTGACTTTC.

J is TRBJ2-2 and V is TRBV29-1; 9 bases fit TRBD2. CDR3 size: 16 residues. V was pared by 7 bases and J by 6 bases, with 15 bases of the junction left unmatched. CDR1 is SQVTM, CDR2 ANQGSEA, per germline. CDR3 DNA: TGCAGCGCCCTAGGGGGGCTAGCGGGAATCCCCGGGGAGCTGTTTTTT. Protein: CSALGGLAGIPGELFF.